This T cell receptor beta chain was profiled in a study of glioma-infiltrating T cells. The study, taken as a whole, reports: Above-expected tissue-blood divergence occurred in all gliomas, most in low-grade ones.

Of note for this clonotype: The antigen is not known. This may be a read error, as it is one base from a much larger clone.

Amplification of TCR alpha and beta CDR3 regions from RNA used iRepertoire nested multiplex PCR. For one-step reverse transcription and amplification, roughly 85-450 ng of tissue mRNA or PBMC total RNA was used. MiXCR was run by TCRdb on the multiplex PCR reads, yielding one entry per CDR3 protein. The sample contains 170,000 or so distinct CDR3 sequences, approximately 40% of which appear only once. Germline V gene data show CDR1 as MNHNS and CDR2 as SASEGT. The CDR3 is made up of 14 amino acids. The sample comprised glioma tissue, nonneoplastic brain tissue, or PBMCs (not recorded which). The genes are TRBV6-1 and TRBJ2-7; 9 bases are shared with TRBD1. This receptor was taken from a human donor with low-grade glioma or glioblastoma, undergoing nonglioma brain surgery, or in good health (not recorded which). The CDR3, as DNA: TGTGCCAGCAGTTCCCCGGGACAGGGCTACGAGCAGTGCTTC. Amino acids: CASSSPGQGYEQCF.